Here is one TCR beta chain with its context. Its target is unknown. Time point indicated: baseline pretreatment blood. As to treatment: 15 Gy SBRT to primary tumor, nephrectomy 4 weeks later. Blood was sampled at baseline, 2 weeks and 4 weeks after SBRT. The data derive from a study of radiation and T cells in renal cell carcinoma. In the study overall: Nephrectomy followed 15 Gy stereotactic body radiation by 4 weeks.

Profiled with immunoSEQ multiplex PCR; TCRdb holds only in-frame clones, not every one. The data show about 130,000 clones, about 88% seen once. Study-wide points: Baseline intratumoral clonotype presence is unknown without pretreatment biopsies.

The sequence derives from a woman aged 50 to 60 with renal cell carcinoma. The input for sequencing was blood, taken from a patient whose treatment included radiotherapy and nephrectomy.

CDR3 protein: CASSDLVGGEQYF. In DNA form, the CDR3 reads TGTGCCAGCAGTGATCTGGTGGGGGGCGAGCAGTACTTC. This chain joins TRBV25-1 and TRBJ2-7; a possible D gene is TRBD2 (6 bases). The V and J ends lost 3 bases and 6 bases respectively, with 12 bases between them. The CDR3 is 13 amino acids. CDR1 is MGHDK and CDR2 is SYGVNS in the germline V gene.